In this sample, the clone carrying this T cell receptor (beta chain) turned up once. Its antigen is currently unknown. The data were obtained in a study of cytomegalovirus exposure and HLA in healthy donors. Study details: There were 75 million to 95 million unique TCRs (from HLA-typed donors) in an early data release. The Caucasian-associated ancestry cluster held under 90% of 300 to 500 genotyped donors.

A multiplex PCR was run with 60 Vbeta primers and 13 Jbeta primers. Method: immunoSEQ multiplex PCR; TCRdb's copy keeps in-frame clones and lacks some. The top ten clones hold 3% to 4% of a sample with some 90,000 clones, nearly 80% of them seen once. Study outcomes and limitations: Rarity characterized most TCR sequences, yet some public TCRs appeared in many donors. Earlier analysis looked at TCR beta V segments, and most were productive about 90% or about 30% of the time.

The TCR sequence derives from a woman between 40 and 55 years old in good health and CMV-seronegative. The specimen sequenced was PBMCs.

CDR3: CASSLGRPNTEAFF. DNA of the CDR3: TGTGCCAGCAGCTTAGGCAGGCCTAACACTGAAGCTTTCTTT. The J gene is TRBJ1-1, the V gene TRBV11-2; D unclear. The V end lost 1 base, the J end lost 2 bases, and 8 bases lay between the germline ends. The germline V gene encodes CDR1 SGHAT and CDR2 FQNNGV. The CDR3 contains 14 residues. Full variable domain (rest looked up from reference TRBV11-2 and TRBJ1-1): EAGVAQSPRYKIIEKRQSVAFWCNPISGHATLYWYQQILGQGPKLLIQFQNNGVVDDSQLPKDRFSAERLKGVDSTLKIQPAKLEDSAVYLCASSLGRPNTEAFFGQGTRLTVV.